This paragraph covers one T cell receptor beta chain sequence. Its antigen is still unknown. Since a much larger clone is just one base distant, this may be a read error. This specimen comes from a study of post-analysis software for immune sequencing data. On the study more broadly: Relapsing-remitting, secondary progressive and progressive-relapsing multiple sclerosis were all included among the disease courses.

Whole-study results and caveats: Compared with controls, patients had more of roughly 5 TRBV segments, including TRBV5-6, TRBV5-1 and TRBV20-1. Compared against controls, patients with multiple sclerosis displayed significantly lower normalized Chao1 diversity. F measure grouped same-batch samples tightly together.

The germline CDR1 and CDR2 sequences are SQVTM and ANQGSEA. This CDR3 has 13 residues. Unique molecular identifiers featured in each of the TCR beta cDNA libraries. TCRdb ran MiXCR on the PCR reads and lists one entry per CDR3 protein. The sample includes about 800,000 distinct CDR3 sequences, 30% seen only once; the top ten take around 0.6%. This clonotype was sampled from a girl between 5 and 17 years old with multiple sclerosis. Sequenced input: blood. V and J are TRBV29-1 and TRBJ2-7, with D perhaps assigned TRBD1 or TRBD2 (6 bases each). The J call may be mistaken, given a closer DNA end match to TRBJ2-5. The CDR3 is CSAEEGGGETQYF. CDR3 bases: TGCAGCGCTGAAGAAGGAGGGGGTGAGACCCAGTACTTC.